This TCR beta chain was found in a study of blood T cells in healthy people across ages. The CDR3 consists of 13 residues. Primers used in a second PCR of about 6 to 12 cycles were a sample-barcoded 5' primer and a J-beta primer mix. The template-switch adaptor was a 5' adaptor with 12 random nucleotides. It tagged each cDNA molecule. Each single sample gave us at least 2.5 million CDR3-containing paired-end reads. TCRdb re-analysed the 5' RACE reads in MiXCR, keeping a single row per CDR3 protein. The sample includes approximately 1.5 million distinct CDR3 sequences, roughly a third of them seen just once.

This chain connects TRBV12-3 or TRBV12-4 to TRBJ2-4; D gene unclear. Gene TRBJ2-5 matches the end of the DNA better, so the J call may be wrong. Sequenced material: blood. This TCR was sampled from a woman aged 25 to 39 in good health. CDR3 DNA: TGTGCCAGCAGCGCAAGGATCCAAGAGACCCAGTACTTC. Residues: CASSARIQETQYF.